This T cell receptor (beta chain) appears in the sequencing data of a study of blood T cells in healthy people across ages. From germline, CDR1 is LGHNA and CDR2 YNFKEQ. Trimming at V came to 0 bases and at J to 5 bases, leaving 5 bases not matched to a gene. This CDR3 is 16 amino acids long. Next came a second PCR, run for roughly 6 to 11 cycles, which used a sample-barcoded 5' primer along with a J-beta primer mix. TCRdb reprocessed the 5' RACE reads with MiXCR, giving one entry per CDR3 protein. The sample lists around 1.5 million distinct CDR3 sequences; around 59% were seen once. This rearrangement joins TRBV4-2 to TRBJ2-1; TRBD2 matches 9 bases. The clonotype originates from a man aged 18 to 30 in good health. Sequenced material: blood. The CDR3 DNA reads TGTGCCAGCAGCCAAGACTCCGCGGGAGGGGACAATGAGCAGTTCTTC. As protein: CASSQDSAGGDNEQFF.